One and the same sample provided the 27 T cell receptor beta chains below, sequenced in a study of CD8 T cells in ankylosing spondylitis. A single record per CDR3 protein comes from TCRdb applying MiXCR to the 5' RACE reads. The sample holds about 130,000 distinct CDR3 sequences, approximately 6.8% seen once. The sequenced material came from blood, either unsorted or a sorted T cell fraction (not recorded which). The receptors were gathered from a male donor with ankylosing spondylitis or in good health (not recorded which).

This clonotype has more than one count but fewer than ten. This chain joins TRBV11-3 and TRBJ2-3, with D hard to call. This CDR3 is built from 13 residues. The germline CDR1 and CDR2 sequences are SGHNT and YENEEA. With 3 bases removed from V and 1 base from J, the gap between germline ends came to 5 bases. The CDR3 spells CASSFTGTDTQYF. CDR3 coding DNA: TGTGCCAGCAGCTTTACAGGCACAGATACGCAGTATTTT.

This clonotype was recorded many times. The gene calls are TRBV20-1 and TRBJ2-7; the D gene is possibly TRBD2 (5 bases). V lost 6 bases, J lost 4 bases, and 19 bases lay in between. Per germline, CDR1 DFQATT and CDR2 SNEGSKA (reference sequence). The CDR3 runs to 14 residues. The CDR3 protein is CSAPEYGEQYEQYF. The DNA of the CDR3 is TGCAGTGCACCAGAATACGGGGAGCAATACGAGCAGTACTTC.

This clonotype came up many times. The chain recombines TRBV5-1 with TRBJ2-7; no clear D gene. CDR1 is SGHRS and CDR2 is YFSETQ in the germline V gene. The CDR3 totals 13 residues. The V end lost 0 bases, the J end lost 3 bases, and 7 bases lay between the germline ends. CDR3 nucleotides: TGCGCCAGCAGCTTGGGGGATTACTACGAGCAGTACTTC. Translating it yields CASSLGDYYEQYF.

This clonotype was counted ten times or more. The chain's CDR3 is CASSVDPGGAGETQYF. The CDR3 region has the DNA TGCGCCAGCAGCGTCGACCCAGGGGGCGCCGGGGAGACCCAGTACTTC. This rearrangement joins TRBV5-1 to TRBJ2-5; 8 bases match TRBD1. Germline lookup yields CDR1 SGHRS and CDR2 YFSETQ. V dropped 4 bases and J dropped 5; count of bases not matched to a gene: 13. This CDR3 contains 16 residues.

This clonotype was counted ten times or more. The gene calls are TRBV6-5 and TRBJ2-3; TRBD1 might be the D (5 bases). Germline loops: CDR1 MNHEY, CDR2 SVGAGI. Trimming stripped 3 bases from V and 1 base from J, with 11 bases between. The CDR3 totals 15 residues. CDR3 sequence (DNA): TGTGCCAGCAGTTATAAGGGGCCCCGCACAGATACGCAGTATTTT. Translated, it gives CASSYKGPRTDTQYF.

Many counts were recorded for this clonotype. This chain connects TRBV30 to TRBJ2-3; D is unresolved. Germline V gene lookup returns CDR1 GTSNPN and CDR2 SVGIG (reference sequence). This CDR3 is 13 amino acids long. Trimming removed 0 bases from V and 4 bases from J, with 8 bases in between. The CDR3 nucleotides read TGTGCCTGGAGTGTAAAGGCGGCAGATACGCAGTATTTT. This sequence encodes CAWSVKAADTQYF.

This clonotype was recorded many times. The chain joins TRBV7-2 to TRBJ2-1; TRBD2 is a possible D gene (6 bases). This CDR3 has 14 residues. V was trimmed by 4 bases and J by 4 bases, leaving 11 bases between them. Germline V gene sequence: CDR1 SGHTA, CDR2 FQGNSA. The CDR3 is CASSYGTRYNEQFF. The CDR3 DNA sequence: TGTGCCAGCAGCTATGGGACTCGTTACAATGAGCAGTTCTTC.

This clonotype was counted ten times or more. This chain uses TRBV20-1 with TRBJ1-4; weak D call: TRBD1 (6 bases). V was cut by 2 bases and J by 8 bases, with 21 bases left in between. The CDR3 runs to 16 residues. Germline loops: CDR1 DFQATT, CDR2 SNEGSKA (reference sequence). CDR3 coding DNA: TGCAGTGCTAGACCTAGGTTCGGGACAACACACGAAAAACTGTTTTTT. The encoded protein is CSARPRFGTTHEKLFF.

In this sample, this clonotype turned up many times. The genes are TRBV7-2 and TRBJ1-3; D is unclear. Trimming cost V 1 base and J 4 bases, with 11 bases left between them. Germline-derived CDR1 and CDR2 are SGHTA and FQGNSA. The CDR3 is 15 residues long. CDR3 in amino acids: CASSLGNSGGNTIYF. For the CDR3, the DNA is TGTGCCAGCAGCTTAGGTAACAGCGGCGGAAACACCATATATTTT.

Many counts were recorded for this clonotype. The chain couples TRBV20-1 to TRBJ1-1, with 7 bases aligning to TRBD1. Germline V gene sequence: CDR1 DFQATT, CDR2 SNEGSKA (reference sequence). The CDR3 is 14 residues long. The trim removed 4 bases at V and 3 bases at J, leaving 8 bases unmatched. CDR3 sequence: CSATRDSRYTEAFF. The CDR3 region has the DNA TGCAGTGCTACCCGGGACAGTAGGTACACTGAAGCTTTCTTT.

The chain employs TRBV11-2 and TRBJ2-3; D is ambiguous. The CDR3 totals 12 residues. In germline, CDR1 is SGHAT, CDR2 FQNNGV. The V end was cut by 5 bases, the J end by 4 bases, with 7 bases between. CDR3 nucleotides: TGTGCCAGCAGCCCAATAGCAGATACGCAGTATTTT. Its translation: CASSPIADTQYF.

This clonotype was found many times. V and J are TRBV5-1 and TRBJ2-1; tentatively, D is TRBD2 (6 bases). V gave up 0 bases and J gave up 4 bases, with 11 bases separating them. CDR1 SGHRS and CDR2 YFSETQ come from the germline V gene. The CDR3 consists of 15 residues. CDR3 DNA sequence: TGCGCCAGCAGCTTGGCTAGCGTATCTTACAATGAGCAGTTCTTC. Translating it yields CASSLASVSYNEQFF.

This clonotype was detected many times. The rearrangement uses TRBV20-1 and TRBJ2-3; D call uncertain. The germline V gene encodes CDR1 DFQATT and CDR2 SNEGSKA (reference sequence). V lost 0 bases and J lost 6, with 16 bases in between. CDR3 length equals 15 residues. The CDR3 sequence: CSARDKTHTTDTQYF. As DNA, the CDR3 is TGCAGTGCTAGAGATAAAACCCACACTACGGATACGCAGTATTTT.

There are many counts of this clonotype. The rearrangement joins TRBV5-5 to TRBJ2-7, with D possibly TRBD2 on 5 matching bases. Germline V gives CDR1 SGHKS, CDR2 YYEKEE (reference sequence). CDR3 length: 15 amino acids. Trimming removed 0 bases at V and 4 bases at J, with 14 bases between. CDR3 in amino acids: CASSLGFGLAYEQYF. The CDR3 DNA reads TGTGCCAGCAGCTTGGGTTTCGGCCTAGCTTACGAGCAGTACTTC.

This clonotype showed up many times. This sequence joins TRBV27 and TRBJ2-4; D possibly corresponds to TRBD2 (7 bases). V lost 7 bases and J 6 bases, leaving 19 bases between the germline ends. Looked up from germline, CDR1 is MNHEY and CDR2 is SMNVEV (reference sequence). The CDR3 is 15 amino acids. The CDR3 DNA follows: TGTGCCAGCAAACGGGGGGCTCTGCTCGGAAACATTCAGTACTTC. Its protein is CASKRGALLGNIQYF.

The chain combines TRBV15 with TRBJ2-2; TRBD2 aligns across 14 bases. The germline gives CDR1 LNHNV, CDR2 YYDKDF (reference sequence). The CDR3 has 18 amino acids. With V trimmed by 3 bases and J by 5 bases, 8 bases remained unmatched. The CDR3 DNA reads as TGTGCCACCAGCAGGGGTCTGACTAGCGGGGGGGATACCGGGGAGCTGTTTTTT. Protein sequence: CATSRGLTSGGDTGELFF. Full variable domain (missing parts from reference TRBV15 and TRBJ2-2): DAMVIQNPRYQVTQFGKPVTLSCSQTLNHNVMYWYQQKSSQAPKLLFHYYDKDFNNEADTPDNFQSRRPNTSFCFLDIRSPGLGDTAMYLCATSRGLTSGGDTGELFFGEGSRLTVL.

This clonotype appeared a single time. This chain joins TRBV6-4 and TRBJ1-1; TRBD1 matches at 10 bases. CDR1 and CDR2 from the germline V gene are MRHNA and SNTAGT. The CDR3 extends over 13 amino acids. V lost 8 bases, J lost 5 bases, and 5 bases stayed unmatched. CDR3 DNA: TGTGCCAGCCGGGACAGGGGCTCTACTGAAGCTTTCTTT. It yields the protein CASRDRGSTEAFF.

In this sample, this clonotype turned up many times. V and J are TRBV5-1 and TRBJ2-1; 8 positions match TRBD1. CDR3 length: 15 amino acids. The germline CDR1 and CDR2 sequences are SGHRS and YFSETQ. J was trimmed by 3 bases and V by 2 bases; bases with no gene match: 4. CDR3 coding DNA: TGCGCCAGCAGCTTCGGACAGGGACTCTACAATGAGCAGTTCTTC. It specifies CASSFGQGLYNEQFF.

This clonotype was seen many times. This rearrangement joins TRBV2 to TRBJ1-2, with D tentatively TRBD1 (6 bases). The V and J ends lost 7 bases and 2 bases respectively, with 14 bases between them. This CDR3 has 14 residues. Germline assignment: CDR1 SNHLY and CDR2 FYNNEI. CDR3 sequence: CASISPRGNYGYTF. Here the CDR3 DNA reads TGTGCCAGCATTAGCCCGAGGGGGAACTATGGCTACACCTTC. Full variable domain (outside the CDR3, taken from reference TRBV2 and TRBJ1-2): EPEVTQTPSHQVTQMGQEVILRCVPISNHLYFYWYRQILGQKVEFLVSFYNNEISEKSEIFDDQFSVERPDGSNFTLKIRSTKLEDSAMYFCASISPRGNYGYTFGSGTRLTVV.

This clonotype came up many times. V is TRBV7-9 and J is TRBJ2-1, with D perhaps matching TRBD2 (6 bases). There are 16 residues in the CDR3. V was cut by 4 bases and J by 4 bases, with 17 bases left in between. Germline lookup yields CDR1 SEHNR and CDR2 FQNEAQ (reference sequence). The CDR3 nucleotides are TGTGCCAGCAGCTCAGACGCGGGGTTGGGGTACAATGAGCAGTTCTTC. As protein: CASSSDAGLGYNEQFF.

The chain has TRBV5-1 and TRBJ1-4; 9 nucleotides line up with TRBD1. CDR1 SGHRS and CDR2 YFSETQ come from the germline V gene. CDR3 size: 17 residues. V trimming: 4 bases; J trimming: 0 bases; junction bases outside the gene matches: 7. CDR3 nucleotide sequence: TGCGCCAGCAGCGGAACAGGGGGCCTACCAACTAATGAAAAACTGTTTTTT. As protein: CASSGTGGLPTNEKLFF.

The genes are TRBV3-1 and TRBJ2-7; D may be TRBD2 (5 bases). Germline assignment: CDR1 LGHDT and CDR2 YNNKEL (reference sequence). Trimming shortened V by 4 bases and J by 1 base, and 20 bases separated the two germline ends. CDR3 length: 17 residues. Written as DNA, the CDR3 is TGTGCCAGCAGCCCACCGAGTGGGCTAGCTGGGTCCTACGAGCAGTACTTC. Amino acid sequence: CASSPPSGLAGSYEQYF.

Many counts were recorded for this clonotype. The genes are TRBV20-1 and TRBJ2-6, with 7 bases that match TRBD1. With V trimmed by 4 bases and J by 0 bases, 9 bases remained unmatched. This CDR3 comprises 17 residues. Looked up from germline, CDR1 is DFQATT and CDR2 is SNEGSKA (reference sequence). CDR3 DNA: TGCAGTGCTAAACGTCGGACAGGAACCTCTGGGGCCAACGTCCTGACTTTC. Translation gives CSAKRRTGTSGANVLTF.

This clonotype showed up many times. The chain joins TRBV20-1 to TRBJ2-7; 7 bases agree with TRBD2. Germline CDR1 is DFQATT and CDR2 is SNEGSKA (reference sequence). V dropped 5 bases and J dropped 0; count of bases not matched to a gene: 10. The CDR3 is 15 amino acids. In nucleotides, the CDR3 is TGCAGTGCTCCTAGCCCACTAGCGAGCTCCTACGAGCAGTACTTC. It is translated as CSAPSPLASSYEQYF.

The V call is TRBV7-3, the J call TRBJ2-6; perhaps TRBD1 as D (6 bases). Trimming cost V 4 bases and J 2 bases, with 12 bases left between them. Germline V CDR1 and CDR2: SGHTA, FQGTGA. The CDR3 is 16 residues long. CDR3 region: CASSSDTGPGANVLTF. The CDR3, as DNA: TGTGCCAGCAGCTCAGATACAGGGCCTGGGGCCAACGTCCTGACTTTC.

The V and J genes are TRBV7-6 and TRBJ2-3, with TRBD1 matching over 8 bases. Germline loops: CDR1 SGHVS, CDR2 FNYEAQ. Trimming took 4 bases from V and 0 from J; bases not matched to a gene: 9. This CDR3 spans 17 amino acids. CDR3 DNA: TGTGCCAGCAGCTCGATCTACAGGGGGACCAGCACAGATACGCAGTATTTT. Encoded protein: CASSSIYRGTSTDTQYF. The whole variable domain, filled in from reference TRBV7-6 and TRBJ2-3, reads GAGVSQSPRYKVTKRGQDVALRCDPISGHVSLYWYRQALGQGPEFLTYFNYEAQQDKSGLPNDRFSAERPEGSISTLTIQRTEQRDSAMYRCASSSIYRGTSTDTQYFGPGTRLTVL.

This clonotype has a count of ten or more. V usage is TRBV3-1 and J usage is TRBJ1-1; the D is unclear. The germline gives CDR1 LGHDT, CDR2 YNNKEL (reference sequence). V was cut by 1 base and J by 5 bases, with 11 bases left in between. The CDR3 is 14 amino acids. The CDR3 nucleotides are TGTGCCAGCAGCCAAGCCGGGTTCGGTACTGAAGCTTTCTTT. It is translated as CASSQAGFGTEAFF.